The sequence of this T cell receptor beta chain was determined in a study of shared clonotypes between healthy human individuals. Repertoires were generated with immunoSEQ multiplex PCR, while TCRdb's copy carries only in-frame clones and drops some. The sample shows 1.5 million to 2.5 million clones, less than 95% of them seen only once. CDR3 size: 17 residues. Trimming shortened V by 6 bases and J by 2 bases, and 22 bases separated the two germline ends. CDR1 is KGHSH, CDR2 LQKENI, per germline. As defined, naive CD8 cells were CD45RO-negative and positively selected for CCR7, with terminally differentiated effector memory CD45RA+ cells excluded.

Sequences were obtained from naive CD8+ T cells sorted from blood. This clonotype originated in a man younger than 30 in good health. This chain joins TRBV18 and TRBJ2-5; the D gene could be TRBD1 or TRBD2 (5 bases each). CDR3 region: CASSLGTDGSSQETQYF. CDR3 nucleotide sequence: TGTGCCAGCTCCCTAGGGACGGATGGGTCGTCACAAGAGACCCAGTACTTC.